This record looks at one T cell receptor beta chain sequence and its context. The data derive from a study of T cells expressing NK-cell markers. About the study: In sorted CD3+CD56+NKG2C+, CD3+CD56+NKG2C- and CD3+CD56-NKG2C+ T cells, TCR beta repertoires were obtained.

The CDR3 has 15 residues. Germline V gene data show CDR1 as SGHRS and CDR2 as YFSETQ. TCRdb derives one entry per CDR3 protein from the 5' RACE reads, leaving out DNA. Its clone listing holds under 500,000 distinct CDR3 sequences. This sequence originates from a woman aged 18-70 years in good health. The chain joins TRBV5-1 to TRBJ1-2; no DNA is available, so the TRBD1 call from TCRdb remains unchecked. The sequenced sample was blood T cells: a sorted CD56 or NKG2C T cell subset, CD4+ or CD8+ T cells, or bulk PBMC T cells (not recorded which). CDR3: CASSLAGTESYGYTF.